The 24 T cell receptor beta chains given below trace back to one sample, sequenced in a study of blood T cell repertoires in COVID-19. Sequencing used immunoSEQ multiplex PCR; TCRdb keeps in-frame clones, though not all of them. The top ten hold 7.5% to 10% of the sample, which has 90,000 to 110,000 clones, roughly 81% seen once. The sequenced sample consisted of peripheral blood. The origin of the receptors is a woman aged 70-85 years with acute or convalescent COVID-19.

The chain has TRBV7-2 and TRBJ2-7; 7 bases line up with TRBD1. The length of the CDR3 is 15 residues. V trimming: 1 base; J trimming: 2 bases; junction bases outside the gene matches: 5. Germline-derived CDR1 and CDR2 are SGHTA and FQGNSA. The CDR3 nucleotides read TGTGCCAGCAGCTTAGGACAGGGTGGCGCCTACGAGCAGTACTTC. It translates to CASSLGQGGAYEQYF.

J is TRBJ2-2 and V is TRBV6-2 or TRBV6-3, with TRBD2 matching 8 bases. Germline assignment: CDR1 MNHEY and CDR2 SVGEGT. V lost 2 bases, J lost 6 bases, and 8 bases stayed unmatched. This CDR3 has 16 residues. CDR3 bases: TGTGCCAGCAGTTACCCCCGGGGGGGCCTCGCCGGGGAGCTGTTTTTT. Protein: CASSYPRGGLAGELFF.

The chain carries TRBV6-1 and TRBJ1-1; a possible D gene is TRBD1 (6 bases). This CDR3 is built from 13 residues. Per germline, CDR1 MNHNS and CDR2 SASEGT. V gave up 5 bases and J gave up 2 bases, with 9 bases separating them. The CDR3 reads CASSRGQNTEAFF. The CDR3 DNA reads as TGTGCCAGCAGTAGGGGACAAAACACTGAAGCTTTCTTT.

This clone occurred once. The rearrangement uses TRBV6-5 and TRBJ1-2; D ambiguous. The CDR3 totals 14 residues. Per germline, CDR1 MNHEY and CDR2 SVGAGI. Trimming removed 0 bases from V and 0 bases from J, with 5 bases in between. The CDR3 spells CASSYSLANYGYTF. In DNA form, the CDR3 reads TGTGCCAGCAGTTACTCCCTAGCTAACTATGGCTACACCTTC.

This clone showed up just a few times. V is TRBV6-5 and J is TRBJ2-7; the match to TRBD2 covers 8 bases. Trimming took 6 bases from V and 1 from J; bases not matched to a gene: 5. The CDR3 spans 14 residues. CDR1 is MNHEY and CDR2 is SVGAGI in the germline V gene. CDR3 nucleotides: TGTGCCAGCAGCCTCGCTAGCGGGTCCTACGAGCAGTACTTC. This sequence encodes CASSLASGSYEQYF.

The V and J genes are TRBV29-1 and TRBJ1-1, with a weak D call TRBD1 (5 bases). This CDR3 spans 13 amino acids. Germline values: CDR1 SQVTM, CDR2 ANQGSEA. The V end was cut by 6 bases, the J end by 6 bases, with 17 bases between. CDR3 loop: CSVRGQGWAEAFF. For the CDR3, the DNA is TGCAGCGTGCGGGGTCAGGGTTGGGCTGAAGCTTTCTTT.

The CDR3 loop reads CASSLGQVNTEAFF. CDR3 DNA: TGTGCCAGCAGTTTGGGGCAGGTTAACACTGAAGCTTTCTTT. V gene TRBV27 combines with J gene TRBJ1-1; the D gene is possibly TRBD1 (5 bases). Germline V CDR1 and CDR2: MNHEY, SMNVEV (reference sequence). The CDR3 consists of 14 residues. Trimming left V 3 bases short and J 2 bases short, with 10 bases between.

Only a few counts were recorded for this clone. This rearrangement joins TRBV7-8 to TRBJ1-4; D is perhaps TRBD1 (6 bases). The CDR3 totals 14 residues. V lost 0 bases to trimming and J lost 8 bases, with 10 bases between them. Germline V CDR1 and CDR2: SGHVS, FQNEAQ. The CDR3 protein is CASSLATDREKLFF. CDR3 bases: TGTGCCAGCAGCTTAGCGACTGACAGGGAAAAACTGTTTTTT.

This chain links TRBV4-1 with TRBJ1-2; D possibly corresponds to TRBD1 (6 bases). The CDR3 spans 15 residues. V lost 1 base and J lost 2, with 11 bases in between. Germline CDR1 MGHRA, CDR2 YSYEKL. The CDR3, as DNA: TGCGCCAGCAGCCAAGCCGGCCAGGGGAACTATGGCTACACCTTC. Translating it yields CASSQAGQGNYGYTF.

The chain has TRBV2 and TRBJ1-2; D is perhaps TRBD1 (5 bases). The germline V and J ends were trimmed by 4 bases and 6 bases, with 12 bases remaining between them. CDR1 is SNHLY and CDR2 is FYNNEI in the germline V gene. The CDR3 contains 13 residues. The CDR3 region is CASSARQSDGYTF. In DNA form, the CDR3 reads TGTGCCAGCAGTGCCCGACAGTCAGATGGCTACACCTTC.

DNA of the CDR3: TGCGCCAGCAGCCAAGAGCTGAGGGGGACAGGGATAACCGGGGAGCTGTTTTTT. It translates to CASSQELRGTGITGELFF. This sequence joins TRBV4-1 and TRBJ2-2; the match to TRBD1 covers 9 bases. With V trimmed by 0 bases and J by 5 bases, 10 bases remained unmatched. The CDR3 has 18 residues. Germline lookup yields CDR1 MGHRA and CDR2 YSYEKL.

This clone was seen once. CDR3 amino acids: CASSFLASANEQYF. As DNA, the CDR3 is TGTGCCAGCAGTTTTCTGGCCTCCGCCAACGAGCAGTACTTC. This rearrangement joins TRBV28 to TRBJ2-7; D is unclear. The germline CDR1 and CDR2 sequences are MDHEN and SYDVKM. This CDR3 has 14 residues. Trimming took off 3 bases at V and 5 bases at J, with 14 bases between the two ends.

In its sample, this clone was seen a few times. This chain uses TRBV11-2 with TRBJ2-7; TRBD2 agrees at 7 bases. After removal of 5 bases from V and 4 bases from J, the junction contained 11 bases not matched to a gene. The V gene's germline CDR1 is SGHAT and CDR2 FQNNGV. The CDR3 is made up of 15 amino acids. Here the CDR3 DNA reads TGTGCCAGCAGCCTCATTGGCGGAGCGGGATACGAGCAGTACTTC. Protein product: CASSLIGGAGYEQYF.

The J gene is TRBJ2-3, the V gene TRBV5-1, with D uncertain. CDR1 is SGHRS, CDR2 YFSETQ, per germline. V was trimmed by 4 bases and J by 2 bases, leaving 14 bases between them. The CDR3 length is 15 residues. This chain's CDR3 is CASSVGYRPTDTQYF. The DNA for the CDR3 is TGCGCCAGCAGCGTTGGATACAGACCCACAGATACGCAGTATTTT.

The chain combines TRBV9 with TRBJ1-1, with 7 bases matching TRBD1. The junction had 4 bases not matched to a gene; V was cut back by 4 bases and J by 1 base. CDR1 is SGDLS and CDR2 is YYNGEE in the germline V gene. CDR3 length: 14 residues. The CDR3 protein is CASSIGTANTEAFF. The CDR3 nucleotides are TGTGCCAGCAGCATCGGGACAGCGAACACTGAAGCTTTCTTT.

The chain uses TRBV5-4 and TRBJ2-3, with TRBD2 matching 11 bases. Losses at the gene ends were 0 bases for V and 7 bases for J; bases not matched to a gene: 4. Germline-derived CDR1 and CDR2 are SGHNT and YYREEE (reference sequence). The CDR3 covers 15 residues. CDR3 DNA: TGTGCCAGCAGCTTGGAAGCTAGCGGGGGGCATACGCAGTATTTT. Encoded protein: CASSLEASGGHTQYF. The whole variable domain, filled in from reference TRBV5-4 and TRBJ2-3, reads ETGVTQSPTHLIKTRGQQVTLRCSSQSGHNTVSWYQQALGQGPQFIFQYYREEENGRGNFPPRFSGLQFPNYSSELNVNALELDDSALYLCASSLEASGGHTQYFGPGTRLTVL.

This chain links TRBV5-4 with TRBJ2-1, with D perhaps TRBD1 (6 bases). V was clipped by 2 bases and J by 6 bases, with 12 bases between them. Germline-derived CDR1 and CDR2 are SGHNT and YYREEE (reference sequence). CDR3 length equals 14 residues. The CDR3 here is CASSLGQSLNEQFF. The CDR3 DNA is TGTGCCAGCAGCTTAGGACAGTCCCTCAATGAGCAGTTCTTC.

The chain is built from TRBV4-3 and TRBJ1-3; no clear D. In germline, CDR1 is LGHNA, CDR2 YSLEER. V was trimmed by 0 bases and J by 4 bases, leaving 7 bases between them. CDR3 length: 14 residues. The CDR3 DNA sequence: TGCGCCAGCAGCCAAGATTACGGGGGAAACACCATATATTTT. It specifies CASSQDYGGNTIYF.

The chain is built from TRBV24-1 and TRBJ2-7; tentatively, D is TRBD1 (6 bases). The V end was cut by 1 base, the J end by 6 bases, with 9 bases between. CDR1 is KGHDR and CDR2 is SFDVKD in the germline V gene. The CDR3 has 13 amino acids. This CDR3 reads CATSDFTGLEQYF. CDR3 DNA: TGTGCCACCAGTGATTTTACAGGGCTCGAGCAGTACTTC.

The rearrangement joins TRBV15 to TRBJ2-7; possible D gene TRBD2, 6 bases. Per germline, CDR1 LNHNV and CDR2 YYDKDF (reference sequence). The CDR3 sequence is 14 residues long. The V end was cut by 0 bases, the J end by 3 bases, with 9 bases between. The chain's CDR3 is CATSRERRGYEQYF. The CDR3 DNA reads TGTGCCACCAGCAGAGAAAGGCGGGGCTACGAGCAGTACTTC.

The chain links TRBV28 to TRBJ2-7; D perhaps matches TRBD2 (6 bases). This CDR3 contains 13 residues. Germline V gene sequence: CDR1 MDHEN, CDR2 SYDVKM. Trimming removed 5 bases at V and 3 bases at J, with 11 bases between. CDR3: CASSPGTFYEQYF. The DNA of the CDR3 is TGTGCCAGCAGTCCCGGGACTTTCTACGAGCAGTACTTC.

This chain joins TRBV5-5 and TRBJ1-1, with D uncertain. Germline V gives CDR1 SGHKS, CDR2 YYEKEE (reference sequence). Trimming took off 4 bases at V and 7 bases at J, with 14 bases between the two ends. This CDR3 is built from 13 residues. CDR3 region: CASSAGNYYEAFF. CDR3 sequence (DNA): TGTGCCAGCAGCGCCGGAAATTACTATGAAGCTTTCTTT.

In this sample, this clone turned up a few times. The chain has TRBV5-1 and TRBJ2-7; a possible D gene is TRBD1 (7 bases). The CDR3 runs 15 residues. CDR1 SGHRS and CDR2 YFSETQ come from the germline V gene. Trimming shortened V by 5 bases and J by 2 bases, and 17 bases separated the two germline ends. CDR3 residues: CASSEAGQSPYEQYF. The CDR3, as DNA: TGCGCCAGCAGTGAGGCGGGACAGTCCCCCTACGAGCAGTACTTC.

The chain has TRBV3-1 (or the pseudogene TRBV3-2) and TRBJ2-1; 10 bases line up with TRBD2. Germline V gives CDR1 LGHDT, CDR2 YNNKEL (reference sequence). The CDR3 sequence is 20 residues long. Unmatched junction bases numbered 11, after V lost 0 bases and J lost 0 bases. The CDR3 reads CASSQDCRQLAGISYNEQFF. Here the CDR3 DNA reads TGTGCCAGCAGCCAAGATTGTCGGCAACTAGCGGGGATCTCCTACAATGAGCAGTTCTTC.